This entry features one T cell receptor (beta chain) sequence. Its target is unknown. CDR1 and CDR2 from the germline V gene are KGHSH and LQKENI. With V trimmed by 2 bases and J by 5 bases, 13 bases remained unmatched. This CDR3 region has 17 residues. The PCR contained 60 Vbeta and 13 Jbeta primers. This table comes from immunoSEQ multiplex PCR, and its TCRdb copy is limited to in-frame clones, with some not included. The data hold about 80,000 clones, with around 82% observed a single time. This record belongs to a study of cytomegalovirus exposure and HLA in healthy donors. The study, taken as a whole, reports: Most of the TCR beta V segments (in an earlier analysis) were productive either about 90% or about 30% of the time.

The sample taken for sequencing was PBMCs. The rearrangement joins TRBV18 to TRBJ1-2; 8 nucleotides agree with TRBD1. This clonotype was sampled from a man aged 45 to 65 in good health and CMV-seronegative. The CDR3 loop reads CASSPSSRGRIGYGYTF. CDR3 sequence (DNA): TGTGCCAGCTCACCAAGTTCCAGGGGGCGGATCGGGTATGGCTACACCTTC.